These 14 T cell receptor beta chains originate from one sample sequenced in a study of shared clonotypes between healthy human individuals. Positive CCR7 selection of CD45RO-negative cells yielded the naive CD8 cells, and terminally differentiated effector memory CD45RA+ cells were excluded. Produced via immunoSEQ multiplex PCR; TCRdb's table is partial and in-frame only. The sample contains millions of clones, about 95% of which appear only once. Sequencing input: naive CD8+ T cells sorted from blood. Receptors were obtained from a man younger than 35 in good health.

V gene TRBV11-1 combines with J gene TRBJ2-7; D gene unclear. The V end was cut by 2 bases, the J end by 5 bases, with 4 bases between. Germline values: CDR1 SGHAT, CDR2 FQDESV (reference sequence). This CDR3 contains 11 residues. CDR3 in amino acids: CASSLTNEQYF. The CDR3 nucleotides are TGTGCCAGCAGCTTAACAAACGAGCAGTACTTC.

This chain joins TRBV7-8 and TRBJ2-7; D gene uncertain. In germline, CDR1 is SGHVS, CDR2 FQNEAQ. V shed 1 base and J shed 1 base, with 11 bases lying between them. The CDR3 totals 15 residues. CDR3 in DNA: TGTGCCAGCAGCTTAGATTCCCCCCCTTCCTACGAGCAGTACTTC. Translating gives CASSLDSPPSYEQYF.

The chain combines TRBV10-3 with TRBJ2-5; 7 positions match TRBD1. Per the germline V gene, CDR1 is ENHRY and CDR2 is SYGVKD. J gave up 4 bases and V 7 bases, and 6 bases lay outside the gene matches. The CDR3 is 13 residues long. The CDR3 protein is CAINDRVGETQYF. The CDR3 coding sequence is TGTGCCATCAACGACAGGGTAGGAGAGACCCAGTACTTC.

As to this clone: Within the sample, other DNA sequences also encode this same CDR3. CDR3 sequence (DNA): TGTGCCAGCAGCTCACCAGGAACCTACGAGCAGTACTTC. As protein: CASSSPGTYEQYF. The chain uses TRBV7-9 and TRBJ2-7, with unresolved D. This CDR3 has 13 residues. Germline V gives CDR1 SEHNR, CDR2 FQNEAQ (reference sequence). Trimming stripped 4 bases from V and 2 bases from J, with 9 bases between.

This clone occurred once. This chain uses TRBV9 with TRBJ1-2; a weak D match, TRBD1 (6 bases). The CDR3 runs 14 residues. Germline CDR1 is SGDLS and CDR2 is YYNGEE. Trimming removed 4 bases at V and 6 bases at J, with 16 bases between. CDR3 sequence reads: CASSISGTSNGYTF. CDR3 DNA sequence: TGTGCCAGCAGCATCTCCGGGACAAGTAATGGCTACACCTTC. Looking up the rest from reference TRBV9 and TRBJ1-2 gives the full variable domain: DSGVTQTPKHLITATGQRVTLRCSPRSGDLSVYWYQQSLDQGLQFLIQYYNGEERAKGNILERFSAQQFPDLHSELNLSSLELGDSALYFCASSISGTSNGYTFGSGTRLTVV.

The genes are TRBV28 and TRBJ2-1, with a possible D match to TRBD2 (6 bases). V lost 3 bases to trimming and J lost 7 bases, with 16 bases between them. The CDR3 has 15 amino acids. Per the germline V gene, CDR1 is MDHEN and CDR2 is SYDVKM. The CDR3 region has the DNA TGTGCCAGCAGTTTGCCCCCGGAGGGTTGGAATGAGCAGTTCTTC. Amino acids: CASSLPPEGWNEQFF.

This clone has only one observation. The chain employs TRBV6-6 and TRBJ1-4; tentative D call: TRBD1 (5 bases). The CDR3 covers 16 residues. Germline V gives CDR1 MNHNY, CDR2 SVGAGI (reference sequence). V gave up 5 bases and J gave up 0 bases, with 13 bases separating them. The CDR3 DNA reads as TGTGCCAGCAGTAACCGAGGGGCCTCAACTAATGAAAAACTGTTTTTT. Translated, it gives CASSNRGASTNEKLFF.

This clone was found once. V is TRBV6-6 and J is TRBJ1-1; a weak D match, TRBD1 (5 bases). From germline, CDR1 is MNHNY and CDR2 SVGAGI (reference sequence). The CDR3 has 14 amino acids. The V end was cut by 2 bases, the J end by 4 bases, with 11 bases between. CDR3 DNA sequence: TGTGCCAGCAGTTACCCCGACAGTTCCACTGAAGCTTTCTTT. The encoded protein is CASSYPDSSTEAFF.

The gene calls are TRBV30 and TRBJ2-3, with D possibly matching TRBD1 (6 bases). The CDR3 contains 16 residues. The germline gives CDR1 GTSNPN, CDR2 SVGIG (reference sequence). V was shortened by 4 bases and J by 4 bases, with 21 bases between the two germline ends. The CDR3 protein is CAWKILAGDFPDTQYF. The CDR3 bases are TGTGCCTGGAAGATTTTGGCAGGGGATTTCCCAGATACGCAGTATTTT.

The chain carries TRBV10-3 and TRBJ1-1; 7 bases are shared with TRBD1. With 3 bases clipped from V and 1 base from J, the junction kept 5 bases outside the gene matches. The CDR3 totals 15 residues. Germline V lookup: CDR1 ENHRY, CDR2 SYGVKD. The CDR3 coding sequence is TGTGCCATCAGTGACGTGGACAGGACGAACACTGAAGCTTTCTTT. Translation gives CAISDVDRTNTEAFF.

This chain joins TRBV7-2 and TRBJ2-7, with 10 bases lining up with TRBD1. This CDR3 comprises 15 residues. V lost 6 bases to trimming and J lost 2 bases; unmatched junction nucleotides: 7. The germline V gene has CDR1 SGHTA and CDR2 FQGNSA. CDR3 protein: CASRSTGTGAYEQYF. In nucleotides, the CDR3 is TGTGCCAGCAGATCCACCGGGACAGGGGCCTACGAGCAGTACTTC.

The CDR3 nucleotides read TGTGCCAGCAGTTCAGGGGTGATGGGGGTCCTGACTTTC. This translates into CASSSGVMGVLTF. V is TRBV5-6 and J is TRBJ2-6; D might be TRBD1 (6 bases). Per the germline V gene, CDR1 is SGHDT and CDR2 is YYEEEE. This CDR3 has 13 residues. V dropped 5 bases and J dropped 13 bases, with 16 bases sitting between them.

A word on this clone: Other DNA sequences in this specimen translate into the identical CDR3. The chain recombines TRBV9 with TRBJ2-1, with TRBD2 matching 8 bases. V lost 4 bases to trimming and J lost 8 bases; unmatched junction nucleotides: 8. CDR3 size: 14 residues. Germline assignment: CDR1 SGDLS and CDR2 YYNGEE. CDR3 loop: CASSPGLAGYEQFF. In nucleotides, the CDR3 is TGTGCCAGCAGCCCCGGACTAGCTGGGTATGAGCAGTTCTTC.

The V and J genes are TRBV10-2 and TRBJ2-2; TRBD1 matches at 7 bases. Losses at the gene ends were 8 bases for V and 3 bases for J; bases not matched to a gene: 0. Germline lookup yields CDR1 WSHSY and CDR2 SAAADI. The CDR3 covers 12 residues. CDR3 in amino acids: CASDRDTGELFF. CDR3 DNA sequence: TGCGCCAGCGACAGGGACACCGGGGAGCTGTTTTTT.